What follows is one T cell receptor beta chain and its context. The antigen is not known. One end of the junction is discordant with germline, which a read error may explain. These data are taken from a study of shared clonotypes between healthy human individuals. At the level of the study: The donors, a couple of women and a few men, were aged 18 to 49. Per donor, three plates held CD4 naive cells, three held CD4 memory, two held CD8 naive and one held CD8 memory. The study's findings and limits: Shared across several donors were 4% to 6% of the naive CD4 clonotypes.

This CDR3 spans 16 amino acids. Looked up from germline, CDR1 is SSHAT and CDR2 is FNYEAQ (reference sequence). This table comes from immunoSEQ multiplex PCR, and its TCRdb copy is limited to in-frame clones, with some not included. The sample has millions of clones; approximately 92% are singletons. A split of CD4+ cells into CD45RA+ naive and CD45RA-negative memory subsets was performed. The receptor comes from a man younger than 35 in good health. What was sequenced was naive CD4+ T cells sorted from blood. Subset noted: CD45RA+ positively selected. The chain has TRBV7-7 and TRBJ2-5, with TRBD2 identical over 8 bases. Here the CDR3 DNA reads TGTGCTAGCAGCCGGAGGGCGGCGGGAGGTGGCGAGACCCAGTACTTC. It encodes CASSRRAAGGGETQYF. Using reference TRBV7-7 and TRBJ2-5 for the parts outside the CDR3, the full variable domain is GAGVSQSPRYKVTKRGQDVTLRCDPISSHATLYWYQQALGQGPEFLTYFNYEAQPDKSGLPSDRFSAERPEGSISTLTIQRTEQRDSAMYRCASSRRAAGGGETQYFGPGTRLLVL.